The next 7 T cell receptor beta chains were all read from a single sample in a study of blood T cell repertoires in COVID-19. Libraries were prepared by immunoSEQ multiplex PCR; TCRdb keeps only in-frame clonotypes and omits some of them. The table lists approximately 140,000 clones, about 83% of them singletons. The material sequenced was peripheral blood. The source is a man in his forties or fifties with active or convalescent COVID-19.

The genes are TRBV9 and TRBJ2-2; D remains unclear. CDR3 length equals 20 residues. Germline CDR1 SGDLS, CDR2 YYNGEE. V was trimmed by 1 base and J by 1 base, leaving 23 bases between them. The chain's CDR3 is CASSVPSRFQYELNTGELFF. CDR3 sequence (DNA): TGTGCCAGCAGCGTACCCTCCAGGTTCCAGTACGAACTGAACACCGGGGAGCTGTTTTTT.

This chain joins TRBV5-5 and TRBJ1-5; D might be TRBD1 (6 bases). V was cut by 1 base and J by 8 bases, with 16 bases left in between. Germline-derived CDR1 and CDR2 are SGHKS and YYEKEE (reference sequence). This CDR3 region has 15 residues. Here the CDR3 reads CASSLLGAPSEPQHF. CDR3 nucleotides: TGTGCCAGCAGCTTGTTGGGGGCCCCTTCTGAGCCCCAGCATTTT.

The chain recombines TRBV19 with TRBJ1-6, with a tentative D call TRBD1 (5 bases). The ends were cut back, 2 bases at V and 8 bases at J, with 19 bases in the middle. This CDR3 contains 17 residues. Germline V gene lookup returns CDR1 LNHDA and CDR2 SQIVND (reference sequence). CDR3: CASSIPPRRKGYSPLHF. CDR3 in DNA: TGTGCCAGTAGTATACCCCCTCGCAGGAAGGGGTATTCACCCCTCCACTTT.

This rearrangement joins TRBV3-1 (or the pseudogene TRBV3-2) to TRBJ1-6, with a weak D call TRBD1 (6 bases). The V gene lost 3 bases and the J gene lost 10 bases, with 31 bases spanning the gap. The CDR3 runs 20 residues. CDR1 and CDR2 from the germline V gene are LGHDT and YNNKEL (reference sequence). The CDR3 DNA is TGTGCCAGCAGCCAGGCCGGCCCGGAGCGGGGGGCGTTGGTAGACTCACCCCTCCACTTT. Its translation: CASSQAGPERGALVDSPLHF.

The chain joins TRBV7-3 to TRBJ2-1; D call uncertain. From germline, CDR1 is SGHTA and CDR2 FQGTGA. The CDR3 covers 16 residues. V gave up 4 bases and J gave up 7 bases, with 20 bases separating them. Here the CDR3 DNA reads TGTGCCAGCAGCTCGCAAGCAGGCATTTGGCAAAATGAGCAGTTCTTC. It translates to CASSSQAGIWQNEQFF.

J is TRBJ1-1 and V is TRBV7-9, with TRBD1 as a possible D gene (6 bases). There are 14 residues in the CDR3. Germline V gene data show CDR1 as SEHNR and CDR2 as FQNEAQ (reference sequence). V was shortened by 5 bases and J by 4 bases, with 14 bases between the two germline ends. DNA for the CDR3: TGTGCCAGCAGCATCCAAGCAGGGGCCACTGAAGCTTTCTTT. Its protein is CASSIQAGATEAFF.

The chain recombines TRBV4-3 with TRBJ2-3; 11 nucleotides match TRBD2. Germline V gene data show CDR1 as LGHNA and CDR2 as YSLEER. Germline trimming cut 4 bases from V and 6 bases from J; bases unmatched to any gene: 6. The CDR3 has 15 residues. The DNA for the CDR3 is TGCGCCAGCAGCCTCGGGACTAGCGGCAGGGATACGCAGTATTTT. Its protein is CASSLGTSGRDTQYF.